Listed below are T cell receptor beta chains from one sample, sequenced in a study of CD8+CD57+ T cells in acquired aplastic anemia. MiXCR was run by TCRdb on the reads, yielding one entry per CDR3 protein. The table shows under 350,000 distinct CDR3 sequences, with 45% to 65% occurring only once. Sequencing used sorted CD4+, CD8+, or CD8+CD57+ T cells (not recorded which) from PBMCs. These receptors were taken from a human donor with aplastic anemia. Both conserved end residues are part of each CDR3. Each record gives: J gene, clone size, V gene, D gene, CDR3 protein, CDR3 DNA. A D gene is named only where the DNA matches it firmly. Clone size is shown for a subset of rows, as once, few, many or a class of expanded clone.

TRBJ2-7	once	TRBV9	.	CASSLRTGAFSYEQYF	TGTGCCAGCAGCCTACGCACTGGCGCCTTCTCCTACGAGCAGTACTTC
TRBJ2-2	.	TRBV7-2	.	CASSPVGELFF	TGTGCCAGCAGCCCTGTCGGGGAGCTGTTTTTT
TRBJ2-7	.	TRBV5-6	.	CASSLVSGWENEQYF	TGTGCCAGCAGCTTGGTCAGCGGGTGGGAGAACGAGCAGTACTTC
TRBJ1-3	.	TRBV9	.	CASSPRNTGNTIYF	TGTGCCAGCAGCCCCAGGAATACTGGAAACACCATATATTTT
TRBJ2-1	.	TRBV20-1	.	CSARDRLIEQFF	TGCAGTGCTAGAGATCGTCTAATTGAGCAGTTCTTC
TRBJ2-1	.	TRBV5-1	.	CASSLDTRWGDNEQFF	TGCGCCAGCAGCTTAGACACAAGATGGGGGGACAATGAGCAGTTCTTC
TRBJ2-1	.	TRBV2	TRBD1	CASSETGPFRDEQFF	TGTGCCAGCAGCGAGACAGGGCCCTTTCGAGATGAGCAGTTCTTC
TRBJ1-4	.	TRBV7-6	.	CASSDPAEKLFF	TGTGCCAGCAGCGACCCCGCGGAAAAACTGTTTTTT
TRBJ2-1	.	TRBV7-9	.	CASRPVKEVYNEQFF	TGTGCCAGCAGACCTGTCAAAGAGGTCTACAATGAGCAGTTCTTC
TRBJ1-2	.	TRBV19	.	CASSMGAVNGYTF	TGTGCCAGTAGTATGGGGGCGGTAAATGGCTACACCTTC
TRBJ2-2	many	TRBV7-7	TRBD2	CASSLEAGAPWGELFF	TGTGCCAGCAGCTTAGAAGCGGGGGCCCCTTGGGGGGAGCTGTTTTTT
TRBJ1-5	.	TRBV7-9	.	CASSLAGGQGRNQPHHF	TGTGCCAGCAGCTTAGCTGGGGGGCAGGGACGCAATCAGCCCCATCATTTT
TRBJ1-6	.	TRBV6-1	.	CASVGGWSPLHF	TGTGCCAGCGTCGGGGGGTGGTCACCCCTCCACTTT
TRBJ2-5	few	TRBV18	.	CASSPSLRETQYF	TGTGCCAGCTCACCTTCTCTCCGAGAGACCCAGTACTTC